A single sample gave rise to the 26 T cell receptor beta chains below, sequenced in a study of T cells after yellow fever vaccination. TCRdb fed the 5' RACE reads into MiXCR, producing one record per CDR3 protein. The table includes some 300,000 distinct CDR3 sequences, approximately 8% detected once. Sample: CD4+ T cells sorted from PBMCs, taken 5 days after the yellow fever booster vaccination. These receptors came from a young man who received the YFV17D yellow fever vaccine.

This clonotype has a handful of counts. The chain recombines TRBV12-3 or TRBV12-4 with TRBJ1-1, with unresolved D. Trimming took 2 bases from V and 4 from J, leaving 20 bases between them. The CDR3 extends over 17 amino acids. The CDR3 region is CASSLKVSGVAGTEAFF. The CDR3 nucleotides read TGTGCCAGCAGTTTAAAGGTTTCGGGAGTGGCCGGCACTGAAGCTTTCTTT.

This clonotype was detected only a few times. This sequence joins TRBV19 and TRBJ2-5; TRBD2 matches 7 bases. V gave up 3 bases and J gave up 2 bases; unmatched junction bases: 3. This CDR3 has 14 residues. Germline CDR1 is LNHDA and CDR2 is SQIVND (reference sequence). Here the CDR3 DNA reads TGTGCCAGTAGTATGAGGGAGGGGCAAGAGACCCAGTACTTC. Its protein product is CASSMREGQETQYF.

V gene TRBV29-1 combines with J gene TRBJ2-3; D remains unclear. V was cut by 4 bases and J by 2 bases, with 10 bases left in between. Germline values: CDR1 SQVTM, CDR2 ANQGSEA. This CDR3 has 13 amino acids. CDR3 amino acids: CSVVRQYTDTQYF. CDR3 in DNA: TGCAGCGTTGTCCGGCAGTACACAGATACGCAGTATTTT.

This clonotype has a count of ten or more. CDR3 loop: CASSQFREGGQFF. Written as DNA, the CDR3 is TGTGCCAGCAGCCAATTCCGTGAGGGGGGGCAGTTCTTC. J is TRBJ2-1 and V is TRBV3-1; D tentatively fits TRBD1 or TRBD2 (6 bases each). Germline-derived CDR1 and CDR2 are LGHDT and YNNKEL (reference sequence). V shed 2 bases and J shed 12 bases, with 14 bases lying between them. CDR3 length: 13 amino acids.

The chain is built from TRBV4-2 and TRBJ1-2; D is possibly TRBD1 (5 bases). Germline V CDR1 and CDR2: LGHNA, YNFKEQ. Trimming cost V 0 bases and J 2 bases, with 13 bases left between them. The CDR3 length is 16 residues. The CDR3 sequence: CASSQEGTHGNYGYTF. The DNA of the CDR3 is TGTGCCAGCAGCCAAGAAGGGACGCACGGCAACTATGGCTACACCTTC.

This clonotype has ten or more counts. This rearrangement joins TRBV4-3 to TRBJ2-3; weak D call: TRBD2 (6 bases). Germline CDR1 and CDR2: LGHNA and YSLEER. The CDR3 extends over 13 amino acids. V was trimmed by 4 bases and J by 4 bases, leaving 9 bases between them. CDR3 protein: CASSPRLADTQYF. CDR3 DNA: TGCGCCAGCAGCCCCAGACTAGCAGATACGCAGTATTTT.

The chain employs TRBV5-4 and TRBJ1-2, with D perhaps matching TRBD1 (5 bases). The V end lost 0 bases, the J end lost 4 bases, and 13 bases lay between the germline ends. The CDR3 consists of 15 residues. Germline V gene data show CDR1 as SGHNT and CDR2 as YYREEE (reference sequence). The CDR3: CASSLVTAGPYGYTF. The CDR3 DNA reads as TGTGCCAGCAGCTTGGTGACAGCAGGGCCCTATGGCTACACCTTC.

This clonotype was recorded at least ten times. The chain combines TRBV29-1 with TRBJ2-1; D might be TRBD1 (5 bases). CDR1 is SQVTM and CDR2 is ANQGSEA in the germline V gene. The V end lost 6 bases, the J end lost 9 bases, and 15 bases lay between the germline ends. There are 12 residues in the CDR3. CDR3 amino acids: CSVYRFGVEQFF. CDR3 bases: TGCAGCGTCTACAGGTTTGGAGTTGAGCAGTTCTTC.

In this sample, this clonotype turned up many times. The chain links TRBV5-1 to TRBJ2-3; tentative D call: TRBD1 (6 bases). The CDR3 runs 15 residues. CDR1 is SGHRS, CDR2 YFSETQ, per germline. The V and J ends lost 0 bases and 6 bases respectively, with 14 bases between them. The CDR3: CASSLADSLMDTQYF. CDR3 sequence (DNA): TGCGCCAGCAGCTTGGCGGACAGTCTCATGGATACGCAGTATTTT.

This clonotype came up many times. The chain uses TRBV7-2 and TRBJ1-2; D uncertain. The germline V gene has CDR1 SGHTA and CDR2 FQGNSA. V dropped 5 bases and J dropped 4 bases, with 5 bases sitting between them. There are 11 residues in the CDR3. In nucleotides, the CDR3 is TGTGCCAGCAGCAGAGGCTATGGCTACACCTTC. This codes for CASSRGYGYTF.

In this sample, this clonotype turned up many times. The V call is TRBV5-1, the J call TRBJ2-3; D may be TRBD2 (7 bases). The CDR3 totals 13 residues. CDR1 and CDR2 from the germline V gene are SGHRS and YFSETQ. V was pared by 9 bases and J by 3 bases, with 14 bases between. The CDR3 region is CATEGEGTDTQYF. The DNA for the CDR3 is TGCGCCACCGAGGGGGAGGGGACAGATACGCAGTATTTT.

This clonotype has just a few counts. The gene calls are TRBV12-3 or TRBV12-4 and TRBJ2-1; maybe TRBD2 (6 bases). The V gene lost 3 bases and the J gene lost 5 bases, with 14 bases spanning the gap. The CDR3 contains 15 residues. This CDR3 is CASSFQLARNNEQFF. The CDR3 DNA follows: TGTGCCAGCAGTTTTCAACTAGCCCGCAACAATGAGCAGTTCTTC.

This clonotype has more than one count but fewer than ten. The chain couples TRBV3-1 to TRBJ1-3; no firm D call. CDR1 is LGHDT and CDR2 is YNNKEL in the germline V gene (reference sequence). The V end lost 1 base, the J end lost 0 bases, and 7 bases lay between the germline ends. CDR3 length: 15 amino acids. The CDR3 region is CASSQGRSSGNTIYF. Written as DNA, the CDR3 is TGTGCCAGCAGCCAAGGCAGGTCCTCTGGAAACACCATATATTTT.

This clonotype was seen only a few times. The chain carries TRBV12-3 or TRBV12-4 and TRBJ1-1, with TRBD1 matching 8 bases. The CDR3 loop spans 13 amino acids. With V trimmed by 6 bases and J by 7 bases, 7 bases remained unmatched. The CDR3 DNA follows: TGTGCCAGCAGGGGACAGGTCTCCTATGAAGCTTTCTTT. It specifies CASRGQVSYEAFF.

This clonotype was counted at least ten times. As DNA, the CDR3 is TGCGCCAGCAGCCATACGGACCTCACAGATACGCAGTATTTT. Its translation: CASSHTDLTDTQYF. This rearrangement joins TRBV4-3 to TRBJ2-3; D ambiguous. CDR1 LGHNA and CDR2 YSLEER come from the germline V gene. The CDR3 runs 14 residues. Trimming took off 3 bases at V and 2 bases at J, with 9 bases between the two ends.

This clonotype has just a few counts. The chain uses TRBV13 and TRBJ2-6; D uncertain. Trimming shortened V by 5 bases and J by 0 bases, and 5 bases separated the two germline ends. Per germline, CDR1 PRHDT and CDR2 FYEKMQ (reference sequence). This CDR3 contains 14 residues. The CDR3, as DNA: TGTGCCAGCAGCACCTTCTCTGGGGCCAACGTCCTGACTTTC. It encodes CASSTFSGANVLTF.

This clonotype was counted many times. The chain employs TRBV7-2 and TRBJ1-5, with 9 bases fitting TRBD1. The CDR3 covers 14 residues. From germline, CDR1 is SGHTA and CDR2 FQGNSA. The V segment lost 5 bases and the J segment 7 bases; nucleotides outside the gene matches: 6. CDR3 DNA: TGTGCCAGCAGCGGGACAGGGCGCTACCAGCCCCAGCATTTT. This sequence encodes CASSGTGRYQPQHF.

This clonotype was observed many times. V and J are TRBV12-3 or TRBV12-4 and TRBJ2-2, with D tentatively TRBD1 (6 bases). CDR3 size: 13 residues. The V and J ends lost 1 base and 6 bases respectively, with 6 bases between them. CDR3 amino acids: CASSLGQAGELFF. In nucleotides, the CDR3 is TGTGCCAGCAGTTTAGGACAGGCCGGGGAGCTGTTTTTT.

This clonotype was seen only a few times. The chain uses TRBV12-3 or TRBV12-4 and TRBJ2-6, with 12 positions matching TRBD1. CDR3 length equals 18 residues. Trimming cost V 7 bases and J 4 bases; bases outside gene matches: 11. CDR3: CASTVLPGQGAGANVLTF. The DNA for the CDR3 is TGTGCCAGCACCGTTCTTCCGGGACAGGGGGCGGGGGCCAACGTCCTGACTTTC.

This clonotype appeared many times. This sequence joins TRBV3-1 and TRBJ1-2; TRBD1 matches 10 bases. The CDR3 is 15 residues long. Germline V gives CDR1 LGHDT, CDR2 YNNKEL (reference sequence). V dropped 4 bases and J dropped 4; count of bases not matched to a gene: 6. CDR3 loop: CASSRQGAESYGYTF. The CDR3 bases are TGTGCCAGCAGCCGACAGGGGGCGGAAAGCTATGGCTACACCTTC.

The CDR3 loop reads CASSNTYDPNTGELFF. The CDR3 nucleotides read TGTGCCAGCAGTAACACCTATGACCCGAACACCGGGGAGCTGTTTTTT. The chain is built from TRBV6-5 and TRBJ2-2, with no clear D. Germline-derived CDR1 and CDR2 are MNHEY and SVGAGI. CDR3 size: 16 residues. Deletions cut 5 bases from V and 0 bases from J, with 13 bases between.

The chain couples TRBV2 to TRBJ2-1; 9 nucleotides align to TRBD1. The J segment lost 7 bases and the V segment lost 7 bases, leaving 8 bases of the junction unmatched. The CDR3 totals 14 residues. Germline CDR1 SNHLY, CDR2 FYNNEI. CDR3 amino acids: CASMRTGELNEQFF. The CDR3 region has the DNA TGTGCCAGCATGAGGACAGGGGAATTGAATGAGCAGTTCTTC.

This clonotype showed up just a few times. The chain is built from TRBV9 and TRBJ1-6, with a weak D call TRBD1 (5 bases). Per the germline V gene, CDR1 is SGDLS and CDR2 is YYNGEE. The CDR3 extends over 16 amino acids. V dropped 1 base and J dropped 6 bases, with 14 bases sitting between them. The CDR3 nucleotides read TGTGCCAGCAGCGTATCTACAGGAGACGCTAATTCACCCCTCCACTTT. Its protein product is CASSVSTGDANSPLHF.

This clonotype was seen more than once but under ten times. The genes are TRBV11-3 and TRBJ2-7; D unresolved. The germline V and J ends were trimmed by 5 bases and 5 bases, with 10 bases remaining between them. The CDR3 length is 12 residues. Germline V gene data show CDR1 as SGHNT and CDR2 as YENEEA. The CDR3 here is CASSTPRNEQYF. The CDR3 DNA reads as TGTGCCAGCAGCACCCCCCGGAACGAGCAGTACTTC. Full variable domain (remainder filled in from reference TRBV11-3 and TRBJ2-7): EAGVVQSPRYKIIEKKQPVAFWCNPISGHNTLYWYLQNLGQGPELLIRYENEEAVDDSQLPKDRFSAERLKGVDSTLKIQPAELGDSAVYLCASSTPRNEQYFGPGTRLTVT.

The chain has TRBV5-1 and TRBJ2-1; 7 nucleotides agree with TRBD1. Germline values: CDR1 SGHRS, CDR2 YFSETQ. Trimming cost V 7 bases and J 5 bases; bases outside gene matches: 3. The CDR3 has 12 residues. CDR3 nucleotide sequence: TGCGCCAGCGGAACAGGGGACAATGAGCAGTTCTTC. Its protein is CASGTGDNEQFF.

This clonotype was recorded many times. The genes are TRBV4-3 and TRBJ2-3, with D unresolved. Germline V gene sequence: CDR1 LGHNA, CDR2 YSLEER. The CDR3 consists of 15 residues. Trimming took off 0 bases at V and 6 bases at J, with 13 bases between the two ends. The CDR3 protein is CASSQDLRSLDTQYF. CDR3 nucleotides: TGCGCCAGCAGCCAAGACCTTAGGAGTTTGGATACGCAGTATTTT.